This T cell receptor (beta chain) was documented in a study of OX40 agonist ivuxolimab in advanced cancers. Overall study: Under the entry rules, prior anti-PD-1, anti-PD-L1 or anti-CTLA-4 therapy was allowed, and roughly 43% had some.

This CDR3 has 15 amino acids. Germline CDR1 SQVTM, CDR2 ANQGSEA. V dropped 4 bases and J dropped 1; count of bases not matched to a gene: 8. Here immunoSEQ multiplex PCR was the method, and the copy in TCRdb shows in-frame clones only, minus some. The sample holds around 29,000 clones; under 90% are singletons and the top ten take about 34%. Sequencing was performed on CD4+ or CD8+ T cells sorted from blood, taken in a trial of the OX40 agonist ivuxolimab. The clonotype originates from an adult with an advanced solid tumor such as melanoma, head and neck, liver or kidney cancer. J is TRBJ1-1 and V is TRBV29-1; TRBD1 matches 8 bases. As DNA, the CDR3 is TGCAGCGTTGTGGGATACAGGGGGACGAACACTGAAGCTTTCTTT. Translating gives CSVVGYRGTNTEAFF.